Shown below are 21 T cell receptor beta chains from a single sample sequenced in a study of siplizumab effects on memory and regulatory T cells. The table came from immunoSEQ multiplex PCR; TCRdb's copy has only in-frame clones and leaves some out. The sample records about 72,000 clones, 75% to 95% being singletons. What was sequenced was CD8+ T cells sorted from blood. These receptors were taken from a human donor in good health.

This clone was recorded once. The chain recombines TRBV4-1 with TRBJ2-1; D is tentatively TRBD1 or TRBD2 (6 bases each). The CDR3 loop spans 14 amino acids. Germline lookup yields CDR1 MGHRA and CDR2 YSYEKL. The V and J ends lost 8 bases and 2 bases respectively, with 13 bases between them. CDR3 DNA: TGCGCCAGCGGCCCGGGGGCCACCTACAATGAGCAGTTCTTC. Translating gives CASGPGATYNEQFF.

The chain links TRBV4-2 to TRBJ2-1; no clear D gene. V lost 1 base to trimming and J lost 7 bases, with 8 bases between them. Germline-derived CDR1 and CDR2 are LGHNA and YNFKEQ. The CDR3 length is 13 residues. The CDR3: CASSQGELNEQFF. CDR3 bases: TGTGCCAGCAGCCAAGGAGAACTAAATGAGCAGTTCTTC.

The gene calls are TRBV4-1 and TRBJ1-1; a weak D match, TRBD1 (6 bases). Germline CDR1 and CDR2: MGHRA and YSYEKL. This CDR3 comprises 15 residues. V was pared by 2 bases and J by 6 bases, with 16 bases between. As DNA, the CDR3 is TGCGCCAGCAGCCAAATCGTGGGGGGCGATCCTGAAGCTTTCTTT. Its translation is CASSQIVGGDPEAFF.

The chain couples TRBV27 to TRBJ1-3; 7 bases agree with TRBD1. Per the germline V gene, CDR1 is MNHEY and CDR2 is SMNVEV (reference sequence). CDR3 size: 11 residues. After removal of 8 bases from V and 14 bases from J, the junction contained 9 bases not matched to a gene. The chain's CDR3 is CASGGGTVLYF. CDR3 DNA sequence: TGTGCCAGCGGGGGGGGGACAGTATTATATTTT.

The chain couples TRBV2 to TRBJ2-5; 8 nucleotides match TRBD2. CDR3 length: 15 residues. Germline CDR1 is SNHLY and CDR2 is FYNNEI. Unmatched junction bases numbered 9, after V lost 8 bases and J lost 1 base. CDR3 residues: CASCSGAGSQETQYF. CDR3 DNA: TGTGCCAGCTGTAGCGGGGCTGGATCCCAAGAGACCCAGTACTTC.

A single count supports this clone. The chain employs TRBV19 and TRBJ2-7; tentatively, D is TRBD2 (5 bases). Germline CDR1 and CDR2: LNHDA and SQIVND (reference sequence). V shed 1 base and J shed 1 base, with 8 bases lying between them. The CDR3 has 14 residues. The CDR3 spells CASSIAGRSYEQYF. The CDR3 nucleotides read TGTGCCAGTAGTATAGCGGGAAGGTCCTACGAGCAGTACTTC. Supplemented by reference TRBV19 and TRBJ2-7, the full variable domain reads DGGITQSPKYLFRKEGQNVTLSCEQNLNHDAMYWYRQDPGQGLRLIYYSQIVNDFQKGDIAEGYSVSREKKESFPLTVTSAQKNPTAFYLCASSIAGRSYEQYFGPGTRLTVT.

The chain employs TRBV19 and TRBJ1-5; tentative D call: TRBD1 (5 bases). Germline values: CDR1 LNHDA, CDR2 SQIVND (reference sequence). Trimming took 3 bases from V and 5 from J, leaving 11 bases between them. The CDR3 has 14 amino acids. CDR3: CASSIRMTDQPQHF. In nucleotides, the CDR3 is TGTGCCAGTAGTATTAGGATGACAGATCAGCCCCAGCATTTT.

The chain couples TRBV6-5 to TRBJ2-2; TRBD1 matches 12 bases. The V and J ends lost 4 bases and 6 bases, in that order; junction bases with no gene match: 6. The CDR3 extends over 16 amino acids. Per the germline V gene, CDR1 is MNHEY and CDR2 is SVGAGI. In DNA form, the CDR3 reads TGTGCCAGCAGTTCCCTGGGACAGGGGGCAGCCGGGGAGCTGTTTTTT. As protein: CASSSLGQGAAGELFF.

The chain couples TRBV5-6 to TRBJ2-3, with TRBD2 matching over 7 bases. CDR1 and CDR2 (germline): SGHDT, YYEEEE. CDR3 size: 17 residues. The trim removed 0 bases at V and 2 bases at J, leaving 9 bases unmatched. CDR3: CASSLAIGAGDTDTQYF. The CDR3 nucleotides read TGTGCCAGCAGCTTGGCCATTGGGGCGGGGGACACAGATACGCAGTATTTT. Full variable domain (remainder filled in from reference TRBV5-6 and TRBJ2-3): DAGVTQSPTHLIKTRGQQVTLRCSPKSGHDTVSWYQQALGQGPQFIFQYYEEEERQRGNFPDRFSGHQFPNYSSELNVNALLLGDSALYLCASSLAIGAGDTDTQYFGPGTRLTVL.

Only one count was recorded for this clone. The CDR3 sequence: CASSVIGGLNTEAFF. CDR3 in DNA: TGTGCCAGCAGCGTAATCGGCGGACTGAACACTGAAGCTTTCTTT. This chain connects TRBV9 to TRBJ1-1; D is ambiguous. The CDR3 contains 15 residues. Trimming took off 1 base at V and 0 bases at J, with 10 bases between the two ends. Germline V CDR1 and CDR2: SGDLS, YYNGEE.

The J gene is TRBJ2-1, the V gene TRBV6-5; no reliable D call. The CDR3 consists of 11 residues. The V gene's germline CDR1 is MNHEY and CDR2 SVGAGI. The V and J ends lost 0 bases and 9 bases respectively, with 3 bases between them. The CDR3 spells CASSYSGEQFF. The CDR3 DNA is TGTGCCAGCAGTTACTCTGGTGAGCAGTTCTTC.

The chain couples TRBV14 to TRBJ2-7; TRBD1 or TRBD2 may be the D gene (5 bases each). CDR1 and CDR2 from the germline V gene are SGHDN and FVKESK. V lost 1 base and J 3 bases, leaving 25 bases between the germline ends. This CDR3 contains 19 residues. This chain's CDR3 is CASSQAFGTHRDKGYEQYF. CDR3 DNA: TGTGCCAGCAGCCAAGCCTTCGGGACGCATAGAGATAAGGGCTACGAGCAGTACTTC.

The chain has TRBV9 and TRBJ1-2; D not resolved. Per germline, CDR1 SGDLS and CDR2 YYNGEE. Trimming took 6 bases from V and 2 from J, leaving 11 bases between them. The CDR3 covers 13 residues. CDR3 nucleotides: TGTGCCAGCATGCCCGGCAGGAACTATGGCTACACCTTC. Protein product: CASMPGRNYGYTF.

With regard to this clone: Different DNA sequences within this sample yield the same CDR3. The CDR3 bases are TGCGCCAGCAGCTTGGGAGGAAACACTGAAGCTTTCTTT. Its translation is CASSLGGNTEAFF. The J gene is TRBJ1-1, the V gene TRBV5-1; D gene ambiguous. The CDR3 length is 13 residues. The V and J ends lost 0 bases and 2 bases respectively, with 5 bases between them. Germline CDR1 and CDR2: SGHRS and YFSETQ.

The genes are TRBV2 and TRBJ2-4; 7 bases map to TRBD1. Per germline, CDR1 SNHLY and CDR2 FYNNEI. There are 14 residues in the CDR3. Trimming took 5 bases from V and 10 from J; bases not matched to a gene: 11. The CDR3 sequence: CASSPADRDEIQYF. CDR3 bases: TGTGCCAGCAGTCCAGCTGACAGGGACGAAATTCAGTACTTC.

This clone has a single count. The rearrangement uses TRBV11-1 and TRBJ2-7; D possibly corresponds to TRBD1 (5 bases). The CDR3 spans 14 residues. Germline assignment: CDR1 SGHAT and CDR2 FQDESV (reference sequence). Trimming took 2 bases from V and 2 from J, leaving 10 bases between them. CDR3: CASSLPDRTYEQYF. The CDR3 DNA reads as TGTGCCAGCAGCTTACCCGACAGAACCTACGAGCAGTACTTC.

This clone was seen once. The chain links TRBV6-1 to TRBJ2-1; either TRBD1 or TRBD2 may fit D (6 bases each). CDR3 length: 12 residues. Trimming took off 10 bases at V and 10 bases at J, with 17 bases between the two ends. The V gene's germline CDR1 is MNHNS and CDR2 SASEGT. CDR3 sequence (DNA): TGTGCCACCAGGGGCGGGATAATAGAGCAGTTCTTC. Translated: CATRGGIIEQFF.

The rearrangement links TRBV5-8 to TRBJ2-7; 8 positions match TRBD1. The CDR3 is 15 amino acids. Germline assignment: CDR1 SGHTS and CDR2 YDEGEE. V dropped 5 bases and J dropped 2; count of bases not matched to a gene: 9. DNA of the CDR3: TGTGCCAGCAGTTACACAGGGGGGCCAACCTACGAGCAGTACTTC. It encodes CASSYTGGPTYEQYF.

The chain is built from TRBV4-1 and TRBJ2-7; 7 nucleotides line up with TRBD1. Germline CDR1 is MGHRA and CDR2 is YSYEKL. V shed 4 bases and J 4 bases; nucleotides not matched to a gene: 10. The CDR3 runs 15 residues. In DNA, the CDR3 is TGCGCCAGCAGCCCGCTTCCGGGACAGTTGTACGAGCAGTACTTC. This gives the protein CASSPLPGQLYEQYF.

This clone was picked up one time. J is TRBJ1-1 and V is TRBV6-6; unclear D gene. Per the germline V gene, CDR1 is MNHNY and CDR2 is SVGAGI (reference sequence). V lost 9 bases and J 1 base, leaving 6 bases between the germline ends. The CDR3 extends over 11 amino acids. CDR3 bases: TGTGCCAGTAGGACGAACACTGAAGCTTTCTTT. Encoded protein: CASRTNTEAFF.

The chain recombines TRBV6-5 with TRBJ1-5; D might be TRBD1 (5 bases). This CDR3 spans 13 amino acids. Deletions cut 8 bases from V and 4 bases from J, with 12 bases between. Germline values: CDR1 MNHEY, CDR2 SVGAGI. CDR3 in amino acids: CASRQGYNQPQHF. The CDR3, as DNA: TGTGCCAGCCGGCAGGGCTATAATCAGCCCCAGCATTTT.